The present T cell receptor beta chain was sequenced within a study of blood T cell repertoires in COVID-19. Data came from immunoSEQ multiplex PCR; TCRdb stores just in-frame clones and leaves some out. This table has 250,000 or so clones, around 89% appearing once. The clonotype was recovered from a woman in her thirties with acute COVID-19. The sequenced material came from PBMCs or T cells enriched from blood (not recorded which).

CDR3 sequence (DNA): TGTGCCAGCAGTTCCGGACTGATCTCTGGAAACACCATATATTTT. Translated: CASSSGLISGNTIYF. The chain employs TRBV28 and TRBJ1-3; D gene ambiguous. Trimming left V 4 bases short and J 0 bases short, with 10 bases between. The CDR3 spans 15 residues. Looked up from germline, CDR1 is MDHEN and CDR2 is SYDVKM.